This T cell receptor (beta chain) was documented in a study of identical twins. Template switching added a universal primer binding site, and final cDNA carried unique molecular identifiers. TCRdb re-derived calls from the 5' RACE reads in MiXCR, one entry per CDR3 protein. The table records some 630,000 distinct CDR3 sequences, roughly 7.2% of them present only once. General study results and limits: The more abundant beta clonotypes in cord blood had fewer insertions, and memory repertoires did not show this. Cross-sectional statistical analysis was relied on for the conclusions, without the same donors being followed.

Donors were all healthy Caucasians. CDR3 length: 14 amino acids. Looked up from germline, CDR1 is SGHDT and CDR2 is YYEEEE. The ends were cut back, 4 bases at V and 4 bases at J, with 14 bases in the middle. For this clonotype: The antigen is not known.

These data also formed part of another study, on yellow fever vaccine responses in identical twins.

Sequenced sample: PBMCs. This TCR came from a woman between 18 and 30 years old in good health. The gene calls are TRBV5-6 and TRBJ1-2; TRBD1 is a possible D gene (5 bases). CDR3 loop: CASSRDLQFYGYTF. CDR3 in DNA: TGTGCCAGCAGCCGGGACCTACAATTCTATGGCTACACCTTC.